The 27 T cell receptor beta chains reported below all come from one sample, sequenced in a study of shared clonotypes between healthy human individuals. The protocol was immunoSEQ multiplex PCR, while the TCRdb copy is restricted to in-frame clones and leaves out a portion. The sample consists of hundreds of thousands of clones, around 67% of them appearing once. Source material: memory CD4+ T cells sorted from blood. Indicated subset: CD45RA-negative fraction. Receptors were obtained from a woman under 40 in good health.

A note on this clone: Different DNA sequences within this sample yield the same CDR3. CDR3 loop: CASSSDSLSNQPQHF. The CDR3, as DNA: TGTGCCAGCAGCTCGGACAGCTTAAGCAATCAGCCCCAGCATTTT. The chain couples TRBV7-2 to TRBJ1-5, with D possibly TRBD1 on 6 matching bases. Trimming removed 4 bases at V and 1 base at J, with 11 bases between. This CDR3 is 15 amino acids long. Germline V gene lookup returns CDR1 SGHTA and CDR2 FQGNSA.

V is TRBV6-6 and J is TRBJ2-1, with D hard to call. V lost 4 bases, J lost 5 bases, and 12 bases lay in between. Germline-derived CDR1 and CDR2 are MNHNY and SVGAGI (reference sequence). This CDR3 comprises 14 residues. The CDR3 bases are TGTGCCAGCAGTTCCCCACGTAGGGACAATGAGCAGTTCTTC. Translated, it gives CASSSPRRDNEQFF.

The gene calls are TRBV27 and TRBJ2-7, with TRBD2 matching 7 bases. The CDR3 runs 16 residues. With V trimmed by 4 bases and J by 4 bases, 13 bases remained unmatched. Germline V gene lookup returns CDR1 MNHEY and CDR2 SMNVEV (reference sequence). The CDR3 reads CASSSRWSGNGYEQYF. For the CDR3, the DNA is TGTGCCAGCAGTTCCCGCTGGAGCGGGAATGGTTACGAGCAGTACTTC.

This clone was picked up a small number of times. J is TRBJ1-5 and V is TRBV2, with 9 bases identical to TRBD1. After removal of 6 bases from V and 3 bases from J, the junction contained 6 bases not matched to a gene. This CDR3 is built from 15 residues. Germline assignment: CDR1 SNHLY and CDR2 FYNNEI. The chain's CDR3 is CASRLQGANNQPQHF. The CDR3 DNA sequence: TGTGCCAGCAGGTTACAGGGGGCCAACAATCAGCCCCAGCATTTT.

The rearrangement uses TRBV9 and TRBJ2-1; a possible D gene is TRBD2 (5 bases). Per germline, CDR1 SGDLS and CDR2 YYNGEE. The length of the CDR3 is 17 residues. V lost 0 bases to trimming and J lost 6 bases, with 19 bases between them. In DNA form, the CDR3 reads TGTGCCAGCAGCGTAGTGAGGGTGGGAGCAACCTCCAATGAGCAGTTCTTC. This codes for CASSVVRVGATSNEQFF.

This chain joins TRBV4-1 and TRBJ2-2, with 7 bases that match TRBD1. CDR1 MGHRA and CDR2 YSYEKL come from the germline V gene. V shed 5 bases, J shed 3 bases, and the junction held 3 bases outside the gene matches. The CDR3 runs 14 residues. DNA for the CDR3: TGCGCCAGCAGCAAAACAGGGGACACCGGGGAGCTGTTTTTT. Residues: CASSKTGDTGELFF.

The chain uses TRBV5-5 and TRBJ2-5; perhaps TRBD1 as D (6 bases). V dropped 2 bases and J dropped 5 bases, with 7 bases sitting between them. Germline V gives CDR1 SGHKS, CDR2 YYEKEE (reference sequence). The length of the CDR3 is 12 residues. Written as DNA, the CDR3 is TGTGCCAGCAGCTTTACAGGGGAGACCCAGTACTTC. Amino acids: CASSFTGETQYF.

The rearrangement joins TRBV28 to TRBJ2-7; 9 bases map to TRBD1. The germline CDR1 and CDR2 sequences are MDHEN and SYDVKM. J gave up 3 bases and V 6 bases, and 6 bases lay outside the gene matches. This CDR3 is 14 amino acids long. CDR3 loop: CASRETGGFYEQYF. In DNA, the CDR3 is TGTGCCAGCAGGGAGACAGGGGGTTTCTACGAGCAGTACTTC.

This clone was counted only a few times. The rearrangement uses TRBV11-2 and TRBJ1-5; TRBD1 matches at 9 bases. Germline-derived CDR1 and CDR2 are SGHAT and FQNNGV. After removal of 5 bases from V and 6 bases from J, the junction contained 8 bases not matched to a gene. The CDR3 consists of 15 residues. CDR3 DNA: TGTGCCAGCAGCGACTCCACGACAGGGGGTCAGCCCCAGCATTTT. Its translation: CASSDSTTGGQPQHF.

The rearrangement links TRBV28 to TRBJ1-5, with 7 bases aligning to TRBD1. CDR1 is MDHEN, CDR2 SYDVKM, per germline. This CDR3 has 17 residues. Trimming cost V 2 bases and J 5 bases; bases outside gene matches: 12. The CDR3 DNA is TGTGCCAGCAGTTTAGCGGGATCAGGGGGAGGGCATCAGCCCCAGCATTTT. Amino acid sequence: CASSLAGSGGGHQPQHF.

The CDR3, as DNA: TGTGCCAGCAGCTTCAATCCCCGGCAGGGCACTGAAGCTTTCTTT. Residues: CASSFNPRQGTEAFF. V and J are TRBV7-8 and TRBJ1-1, with D maybe TRBD1 (5 bases). The CDR3 covers 15 residues. From germline, CDR1 is SGHVS and CDR2 FQNEAQ. V was clipped by 3 bases and J by 4 bases, with 15 bases between them.

The chain combines TRBV27 with TRBJ2-7; TRBD2 matches at 9 bases. V lost 8 bases, J lost 1 base, and 9 bases stayed unmatched. CDR1 and CDR2 from the germline V gene are MNHEY and SMNVEV (reference sequence). This CDR3 has 15 residues. The CDR3 sequence: CASGVAGVKSYEQYF. CDR3 DNA: TGTGCCAGCGGGGTAGCGGGAGTAAAATCCTACGAGCAGTACTTC.

This clone turned up a few times. The chain couples TRBV25-1 to TRBJ1-4, with unresolved D. The V and J ends lost 2 bases and 3 bases respectively, with 7 bases between them. Looked up from germline, CDR1 is MGHDK and CDR2 is SYGVNS. The CDR3 has 14 residues. Here the CDR3 reads CASSEGQPNEKLFF. The CDR3 nucleotides read TGTGCCAGCAGTGAAGGGCAGCCTAATGAAAAACTGTTTTTT.

The chain joins TRBV7-9 to TRBJ1-1, with TRBD1 as a possible D gene (6 bases). CDR3 length equals 16 residues. The ends were cut back, 5 bases at V and 4 bases at J, with 20 bases in the middle. The V gene's germline CDR1 is SEHNR and CDR2 FQNEAQ (reference sequence). The CDR3 protein is CASSPPGGKTVTEAFF. The CDR3, as DNA: TGTGCCAGCAGCCCCCCCGGGGGCAAGACGGTCACTGAAGCTTTCTTT.

The chain uses TRBV28 and TRBJ2-2; either TRBD1 or TRBD2 may supply D (5 bases each). CDR1 is MDHEN and CDR2 is SYDVKM in the germline V gene. The V end was cut by 6 bases, the J end by 0 bases, with 14 bases between. The CDR3 runs to 16 residues. The chain's CDR3 is CASSRWDLSNTGELFF. Here the CDR3 DNA reads TGTGCCAGCAGCCGTTGGGACCTATCGAACACCGGGGAGCTGTTTTTT.

The chain carries TRBV29-1 and TRBJ2-3, with 9 bases fitting TRBD2. The germline CDR1 and CDR2 sequences are SQVTM and ANQGSEA. With V trimmed by 8 bases and J by 4 bases, 10 bases remained unmatched. The CDR3 consists of 14 residues. CDR3 DNA: TGCAGCCCGACTCGGGCGGGAGGGGCAGATACGCAGTATTTT. Translation: CSPTRAGGADTQYF.

The V and J genes are TRBV5-1 and TRBJ1-5, with D tentatively TRBD1 (5 bases). Germline V gene data show CDR1 as SGHRS and CDR2 as YFSETQ. CDR3 size: 15 residues. V shed 1 base and J shed 1 base, with 9 bases lying between them. In nucleotides, the CDR3 is TGCGCCAGCAGCTTGTTAGGGGACAGCAATCAGCCCCAGCATTTT. Protein: CASSLLGDSNQPQHF. Full variable domain (rest looked up from reference TRBV5-1 and TRBJ1-5): KAGVTQTPRYLIKTRGQQVTLSCSPISGHRSVSWYQQTPGQGLQFLFEYFSETQRNKGNFPGRFSGRQFSNSRSEMNVSTLELGDSALYLCASSLLGDSNQPQHFGDGTRLSIL.

The chain has TRBV9 and TRBJ1-1; possibly TRBD1 for D (5 bases). V dropped 2 bases and J dropped 5 bases, with 13 bases sitting between them. CDR1 and CDR2 (germline): SGDLS, YYNGEE. The CDR3 spans 14 residues. In nucleotides, the CDR3 is TGTGCCAGCAGCGTCGGCAGGGAGGGAACTGAAGCTTTCTTT. Encoded protein: CASSVGREGTEAFF.

The chain uses TRBV23-1 and TRBJ1-3, with D maybe TRBD1 (6 bases). TRBV23-1 is sorted into the ORF group, with uncertain function. V lost 4 bases and J 2 bases, leaving 12 bases between the germline ends. The CDR3 consists of 15 residues. Here the CDR3 reads CASSLGTQTGNTIYF. The CDR3 nucleotides are TGCGCCAGCAGTCTCGGGACACAAACTGGAAACACCATATATTTT.

This clone came up a few times. The DNA for the CDR3 is TGTGCCAGCAGCTTAGTTACAGGGAGTGCAAAACTGTTTTTT. This codes for CASSLVTGSAKLFF. The J gene is TRBJ1-4, the V gene TRBV11-2, with a weak D call TRBD1 (6 bases). Germline loops: CDR1 SGHAT, CDR2 FQNNGV. Trimming left V 1 base short and J 10 bases short, with 13 bases between. The CDR3 extends over 14 amino acids. The full variable domain, in which reference TRBV11-2 and TRBJ1-4 provide the parts outside the CDR3, is EAGVAQSPRYKIIEKRQSVAFWCNPISGHATLYWYQQILGQGPKLLIQFQNNGVVDDSQLPKDRFSAERLKGVDSTLKIQPAKLEDSAVYLCASSLVTGSAKLFFGSGTQLSVL.

The chain is built from TRBV7-2 and TRBJ1-2, with a tentative D call TRBD1 (6 bases). This CDR3 is built from 15 residues. V gave up 5 bases and J gave up 4 bases, with 17 bases separating them. Germline CDR1 is SGHTA and CDR2 is FQGNSA. In DNA, the CDR3 is TGTGCCAGCAGCCCCGGGCAGGGGACGGCCTATGGCTACACCTTC. It is translated as CASSPGQGTAYGYTF.

This sequence joins TRBV7-9 and TRBJ2-7, with TRBD1 as a possible D gene (6 bases). Germline V lookup: CDR1 SEHNR, CDR2 FQNEAQ (reference sequence). V was cut by 4 bases and J by 3 bases, with 13 bases left in between. The CDR3 consists of 14 residues. The CDR3 coding sequence is TGTGCCAGCAGCTCCCGACAGGTCCTCTACGAGCAGTACTTC. Translated, it gives CASSSRQVLYEQYF.

In its sample, this clone was seen a few times. The chain has TRBV19 and TRBJ2-2; D may match TRBD1 or TRBD2 (7 bases each). The CDR3 sequence is 15 residues long. Germline CDR1 reads LNHDA; CDR2 reads SQIVND (reference sequence). Between the trimmed V and J ends, which lost 5 bases and 8 bases, there was a span of 18 bases. CDR3 residues: CASSRPGGDFGELFF. The CDR3 coding sequence is TGTGCCAGTAGTCGACCAGGGGGGGATTTTGGGGAGCTGTTTTTT.

V is TRBV7-9 and J is TRBJ1-1; D is possibly TRBD1 (5 bases). The germline V gene encodes CDR1 SEHNR and CDR2 FQNEAQ (reference sequence). Trimming pared 5 bases from V and 5 bases from J, leaving 12 bases between. CDR3 length: 13 residues. This CDR3 reads CASSNQGSTEAFF. The CDR3 DNA sequence: TGTGCCAGCAGCAATCAGGGAAGTACTGAAGCTTTCTTT.

The chain employs TRBV2 and TRBJ2-5, with 12 positions matching TRBD1. The end of the DNA aligns better with TRBJ2-7, so the J call may be wrong. There are 13 residues in the CDR3. Per germline, CDR1 SNHLY and CDR2 FYNNEI. This CDR3 reads CARQGTGGREQYF. CDR3 DNA: TGTGCCAGACAAGGGACAGGGGGCCGCGAGCAGTACTTC.

This clone was recorded only once. The chain links TRBV7-9 to TRBJ2-1, with TRBD2 matching over 12 bases. The CDR3 runs 15 residues. Germline V lookup: CDR1 SEHNR, CDR2 FQNEAQ (reference sequence). The V segment lost 3 bases and the J segment 5 bases; nucleotides outside the gene matches: 2. The CDR3 nucleotides are TGTGCCAGCAGCTTGAGGACTAGCGGGAACAATGAGCAGTTCTTC. Its protein is CASSLRTSGNNEQFF.

CDR3 DNA sequence: TGTGCCACCAGCAGCGGACTGAACACTGAAGCTTTCTTT. It is translated as CATSSGLNTEAFF. V is TRBV15 and J is TRBJ1-1; no firm D call. V was pared by 3 bases and J by 0 bases, with 5 bases between. Germline loops: CDR1 LNHNV, CDR2 YYDKDF (reference sequence). This CDR3 has 13 residues.